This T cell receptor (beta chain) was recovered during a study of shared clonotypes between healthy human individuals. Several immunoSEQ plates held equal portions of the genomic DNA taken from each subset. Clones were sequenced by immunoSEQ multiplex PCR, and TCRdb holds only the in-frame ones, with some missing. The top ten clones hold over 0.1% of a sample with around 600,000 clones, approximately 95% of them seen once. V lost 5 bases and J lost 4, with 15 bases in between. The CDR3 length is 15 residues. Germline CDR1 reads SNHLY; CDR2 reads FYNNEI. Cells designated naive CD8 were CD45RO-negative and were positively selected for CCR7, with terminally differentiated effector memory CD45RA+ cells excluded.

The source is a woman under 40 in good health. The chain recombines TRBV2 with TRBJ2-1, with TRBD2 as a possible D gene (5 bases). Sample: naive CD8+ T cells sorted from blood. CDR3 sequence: CASSPTRAVYNEQFF. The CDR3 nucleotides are TGTGCCAGCAGTCCAACTAGAGCGGTTTACAATGAGCAGTTCTTC.